A selection of T cell receptor beta chains follows, all from one sample in a study of T cells in Graves' hyperthyroidism and ophthalmopathy. TCRdb re-analysed the multiplex PCR reads in MiXCR, keeping a single row per CDR3 protein. The sample has around 690,000 distinct CDR3 sequences; roughly a sixth are singletons. Sequencing was carried out using blood. These receptor sequences come from a middle-aged man with Graves' hyperthyroidism. The CDR3 runs from the conserved cysteine through the conserved F or W.

v_call: TRBV20-1; cdr3_aa: CSARDNSGISSYNSPLHF
v_call: TRBV28; cdr3_aa: CASSLLRGRRLWNAEAFF
v_call: TRBV30; cdr3_aa: CAWSRARENTGELFF
v_call: TRBV28; cdr3_aa: CASSFFGKSGEQFF
v_call: TRBV19; cdr3_aa: CASTPRSSGSRGEQFF
v_call: TRBV24-1; cdr3_aa: CATSAPSGNEQFF
v_call: TRBV4-3; cdr3_aa: CASSQGLVSYEQYF
v_call: TRBV7-9; cdr3_aa: CVSSLPTGGVNTEAFF
v_call: TRBV28; cdr3_aa: CASSFPPISGRSSYEQYF
v_call: TRBV29-1; cdr3_aa: CSVDQEKNTEAFF
v_call: TRBV29-1; cdr3_aa: CSVEAPVNTEAFF
v_call: TRBV30; cdr3_aa: CAWRGPSSGNTIYF
v_call: TRBV24-1; cdr3_aa: CATSDRQGDHYGYTF
v_call: TRBV28; cdr3_aa: CATGTSGSRLFYEQYF
v_call: TRBV11-3; cdr3_aa: CASSKPGTSETQYF
v_call: TRBV6-2/TRBV6-3; cdr3_aa: CASSSQSNQPQHF
v_call: TRBV6-2/TRBV6-3; cdr3_aa: CASSYREAYEQYF
v_call: TRBV20-1; cdr3_aa: CSARVARGAQPNNSPLHF
v_call: TRBV4-1; cdr3_aa: CASSQDRASGSTDTQYF
v_call: TRBV29-1; cdr3_aa: CSVVGLAGWFEQFF
v_call: TRBV28; cdr3_aa: CASSLLEANVLTF
v_call: TRBV7-9; cdr3_aa: CASSTRGQGSSYEQYF
v_call: TRBV9; cdr3_aa: CASSVGGTSGSQETQYF
v_call: TRBV20-1; cdr3_aa: CSASTGGPNTEAFF
v_call: TRBV6-1; cdr3_aa: CASSPGLAGAPSYNEQFF
v_call: TRBV18; cdr3_aa: CASSPRTGDSYEQYF
v_call: TRBV28; cdr3_aa: CATNPTGTGAHEQYF
v_call: TRBV20-1; cdr3_aa: CSAYQGVADTQYF
v_call: TRBV6-1; cdr3_aa: CASSEEEGIYEQYF
v_call: TRBV7-9; cdr3_aa: CASSARTGFDEKLFF
v_call: TRBV2; cdr3_aa: CASRDMGLPEQFF
v_call: TRBV28; cdr3_aa: CASSHRQGRPYEQYF
v_call: TRBV20-1; cdr3_aa: CSAIAPSNQPQHF